Following are 14 T cell receptor beta chains from one sample sequenced in a study of blood T cell repertoires in COVID-19. Clones were sequenced by immunoSEQ multiplex PCR, and TCRdb holds only the in-frame ones, with some missing. The sample includes about 75,000 clones, more than 65% of them seen just once. Sequenced material: peripheral blood. All receptors derive from a woman aged 50 to 60 with acute or convalescent COVID-19.

This clone showed up just a few times. This CDR3 reads CASNQRGVDDTQYF. In nucleotides, the CDR3 is TGTGCCAGCAATCAGCGGGGGGTGGACGATACGCAGTATTTT. The V call is TRBV5-4, the J call TRBJ2-3; 9 positions agree with TRBD2. V shed 6 bases, J shed 6 bases, and the junction held 8 bases outside the gene matches. CDR3 size: 14 residues. Germline CDR1 reads SGHNT; CDR2 reads YYREEE (reference sequence).

The rearrangement links TRBV30 to TRBJ1-3; no definite D call. V shed 0 bases and J shed 0 bases, with 6 bases lying between them. The CDR3 totals 14 residues. Germline lookup yields CDR1 GTSNPN and CDR2 SVGIG (reference sequence). The CDR3 DNA is TGTGCCTGGAGTGTTATTCCCTCTGGAAACACCATATATTTT. Its translation is CAWSVIPSGNTIYF.

The chain links TRBV3-1 (or the pseudogene TRBV3-2) to TRBJ2-7, with a weak D call TRBD1 (6 bases). The CDR3 length is 14 residues. Germline V CDR1 and CDR2: LGHDT, YNNKEL (reference sequence). Between the trimmed V and J ends, which lost 1 base and 12 bases, there was a span of 19 bases. CDR3 DNA sequence: TGTGCCAGCAGCCAAGCAGTACAGGACAGCGTCGCGTACTTC. Its protein is CASSQAVQDSVAYF.

The chain couples TRBV5-4 to TRBJ2-2; D possibly corresponds to TRBD1 (6 bases). Trimming removed 4 bases at V and 7 bases at J, with 14 bases between. CDR3 size: 14 residues. Germline V CDR1 and CDR2: SGHNT, YYREEE (reference sequence). The CDR3 region is CASSLDQGRGELFF. The CDR3 DNA follows: TGTGCCAGCAGCCTCGATCAGGGGCGCGGGGAGCTGTTTTTT.

The chain recombines TRBV30 with TRBJ2-1; D is uncertain. The germline CDR1 and CDR2 sequences are GTSNPN and SVGIG (reference sequence). The CDR3 is 13 amino acids. Trimming cost V 2 bases and J 7 bases, with 12 bases left between them. DNA for the CDR3: TGTGCCTGGAGTTGGTCGGGTCCTAATGAGCAGTTCTTC. Residues: CAWSWSGPNEQFF.

In its sample, this clone was seen once. The V and J genes are TRBV21-1 and TRBJ2-3; the D call TRBD2 from the table was never checked on the DNA. TRBV21-1 is annotated as a pseudogene. This CDR3 contains 13 residues. CDR3 nucleotide sequence: TGTGCCAGCCCCCCGGGCGGGAGGAGCCCGCAGTATTTT. Protein sequence: CASPPGGRSPQYF.

This clone was counted once. The V gene is TRBV10-3, the J gene TRBJ2-7; D possibly corresponds to TRBD2 (6 bases). The V end lost 10 bases, the J end lost 6 bases, and 16 bases lay between the germline ends. The germline V gene has CDR1 ENHRY and CDR2 SYGVKD. This CDR3 contains 12 residues. In nucleotides, the CDR3 is TGTGCCACTAGACGGGACTCTCCCGAGCAGTACTTC. It is translated as CATRRDSPEQYF.

V usage is TRBV2 and J usage is TRBJ1-2; 7 nucleotides agree with TRBD1. Germline V lookup: CDR1 SNHLY, CDR2 FYNNEI. CDR3 length equals 15 residues. V lost 7 bases and J lost 2; bases outside the gene matches: 10. CDR3 residues: CASILSGGTNYGYTF. CDR3 in DNA: TGTGCCAGCATTCTCTCAGGGGGGACCAACTATGGCTACACCTTC.

This sequence joins TRBV9 and TRBJ2-7; 13 bases are shared with TRBD2. Germline trimming cut 3 bases from V and 4 bases from J; bases unmatched to any gene: 1. Looked up from germline, CDR1 is SGDLS and CDR2 is YYNGEE. The CDR3 is 14 residues long. CDR3 bases: TGTGCCAGCAGCGGGGGACTAGCGGGGTACGAGCAGTACTTC. Translation: CASSGGLAGYEQYF.

The V gene is TRBV18, the J gene TRBJ2-5, with unresolved D. The CDR3 covers 11 residues. Germline V gene sequence: CDR1 KGHSH, CDR2 LQKENI. V lost 4 bases and J lost 3, with 3 bases in between. The CDR3 DNA reads as TGTGCCAGCTCACTCGAAGAGACCCAGTACTTC. Its translation is CASSLEETQYF.

The chain has TRBV5-6 and TRBJ1-5; 7 nucleotides line up with TRBD1. The V segment lost 6 bases and the J segment 0 bases; nucleotides outside the gene matches: 9. The CDR3 consists of 16 residues. Per the germline V gene, CDR1 is SGHDT and CDR2 is YYEEEE. CDR3 loop: CASKTWTGYSNQPQHF. For the CDR3, the DNA is TGTGCCAGCAAAACTTGGACAGGCTATAGCAATCAGCCCCAGCATTTT. The entire variable domain, with the rest obtained from reference TRBV5-6 and TRBJ1-5, is as follows: DAGVTQSPTHLIKTRGQQVTLRCSPKSGHDTVSWYQQALGQGPQFIFQYYEEEERQRGNFPDRFSGHQFPNYSSELNVNALLLGDSALYLCASKTWTGYSNQPQHFGDGTRLSIL.

This chain uses TRBV28 with TRBJ1-5; TRBD1 might be the D (5 bases). The CDR3 covers 13 residues. Trimming removed 5 bases from V and 11 bases from J, with 16 bases in between. Germline V CDR1 and CDR2: MDHEN, SYDVKM. This chain's CDR3 is CASSQDITSAQHF. CDR3 sequence (DNA): TGTGCCAGCAGTCAGGACATCACCTCGGCCCAGCATTTT.

The chain uses TRBV30 and TRBJ1-1, with D possibly matching TRBD1 (6 bases). The V gene's germline CDR1 is GTSNPN and CDR2 SVGIG (reference sequence). CDR3 length: 13 amino acids. The CDR3 here is CAHQRGGNTEAFF. The CDR3 DNA reads as TGTGCTCATCAAAGGGGGGGGAACACTGAAGCTTTCTTT.

The chain joins TRBV19 to TRBJ1-5; 8 bases align to TRBD1. This CDR3 comprises 15 residues. The V and J ends lost 5 bases and 2 bases, in that order; junction bases with no gene match: 5. Looked up from germline, CDR1 is LNHDA and CDR2 is SQIVND (reference sequence). The CDR3, as DNA: TGTGCCAGTAGTGTACAGGGGGGCGGCAATCAGCCCCAGCATTTT. It translates to CASSVQGGGNQPQHF. The whole variable domain, filled in from reference TRBV19 and TRBJ1-5, reads DGGITQSPKYLFRKEGQNVTLSCEQNLNHDAMYWYRQDPGQGLRLIYYSQIVNDFQKGDIAEGYSVSREKKESFPLTVTSAQKNPTAFYLCASSVQGGGNQPQHFGDGTRLSIL.